This entry lists 9 T cell receptor beta chains sequenced from one sample in a study of control samples from healthy donors and cancer patients. Measured with immunoSEQ multiplex PCR; TCRdb has only the in-frame clones, and not every one. This table holds approximately 180,000 clones, around 94% found once. What was sequenced was blood. The receptors were sampled from a woman aged 18-30 years in good health.

This clone was observed a handful of times. CDR3 nucleotides: TGTGCCAGCAGCCGGCTAGCGGCGTTCTCCTACGAGCAGTACTTC. Translating gives CASSRLAAFSYEQYF. The chain has TRBV28 and TRBJ2-7; 7 nucleotides agree with TRBD2. Germline V gene sequence: CDR1 MDHEN, CDR2 SYDVKM. This CDR3 region has 15 residues. With 6 bases clipped from V and 0 bases from J, the junction kept 8 bases outside the gene matches.

The rearrangement uses TRBV4-1 and TRBJ1-5; weak D call: TRBD1 (6 bases). This CDR3 contains 15 residues. V lost 4 bases and J 7 bases, leaving 17 bases between the germline ends. Germline CDR1 reads MGHRA; CDR2 reads YSYEKL. The CDR3 protein is CASSPKGGKGQPQHF. CDR3 bases: TGCGCCAGCAGCCCAAAGGGGGGGAAAGGGCAGCCCCAGCATTTT.

The CDR3 spells CASSPTGRRNTIYF. CDR3 nucleotides: TGTGCCAGCAGCCCGACAGGGCGGCGAAACACCATATATTTT. The V and J genes are TRBV5-8 and TRBJ1-3; 7 positions agree with TRBD1. This CDR3 is 14 amino acids long. V gave up 4 bases and J gave up 5 bases; unmatched junction bases: 6. The germline V gene encodes CDR1 SGHTS and CDR2 YDEGEE.

The J gene is TRBJ1-1, the V gene TRBV4-1, with TRBD1 as a possible D gene (6 bases). Trimming removed 0 bases at V and 0 bases at J, with 17 bases between. Germline values: CDR1 MGHRA, CDR2 YSYEKL. CDR3 length: 18 amino acids. The CDR3, as DNA: TGCGCCAGCAGCCAAGATGTGGATGTGGGACAAATGAACACTGAAGCTTTCTTT. Its translation: CASSQDVDVGQMNTEAFF.

The J gene is TRBJ1-1, the V gene TRBV12-3 or TRBV12-4; tentative D call: TRBD1 (5 bases). The CDR3 has 12 amino acids. V lost 3 bases and J 11 bases, leaving 13 bases between the germline ends. The CDR3, as DNA: TGTGCCAGCAGTTTGAAGAGGGGCGACGCTTTCTTT. The encoded protein is CASSLKRGDAFF.

The gene calls are TRBV5-1 and TRBJ2-5; the D gene is possibly TRBD2 (5 bases). The CDR3 has 15 amino acids. V dropped 0 bases and J dropped 4 bases, with 13 bases sitting between them. Per germline, CDR1 SGHRS and CDR2 YFSETQ. The CDR3: CASSLVVATPETQYF. CDR3 DNA: TGCGCCAGCAGCTTGGTTGTAGCGACCCCAGAGACCCAGTACTTC.

The J gene is TRBJ2-3, the V gene TRBV5-4; D unclear. The germline V gene encodes CDR1 SGHNT and CDR2 YYREEE (reference sequence). This CDR3 has 14 amino acids. Deletions cut 0 bases from V and 1 base from J, with 6 bases between. CDR3 in amino acids: CASSLASRTDTQYF. The CDR3, as DNA: TGTGCCAGCAGCTTGGCTTCTCGCACAGATACGCAGTATTTT.

This chain connects TRBV19 to TRBJ1-1, with TRBD1 as a possible D gene (5 bases). Trimming took off 4 bases at V and 1 base at J, with 7 bases between the two ends. The CDR3 spans 13 residues. CDR1 LNHDA and CDR2 SQIVND come from the germline V gene (reference sequence). CDR3 sequence reads: CASSRGRNTEAFF. The CDR3 region has the DNA TGTGCCAGTAGTAGGGGACGGAACACTGAAGCTTTCTTT.

This chain connects TRBV5-1 to TRBJ2-3; D is unresolved. V was shortened by 3 bases and J by 4 bases, with 18 bases between the two germline ends. Germline values: CDR1 SGHRS, CDR2 YFSETQ. There are 16 residues in the CDR3. This chain's CDR3 is CASSSLSDGYADTQYF. In nucleotides, the CDR3 is TGCGCCAGCAGCTCTCTTAGTGATGGATACGCAGATACGCAGTATTTT.